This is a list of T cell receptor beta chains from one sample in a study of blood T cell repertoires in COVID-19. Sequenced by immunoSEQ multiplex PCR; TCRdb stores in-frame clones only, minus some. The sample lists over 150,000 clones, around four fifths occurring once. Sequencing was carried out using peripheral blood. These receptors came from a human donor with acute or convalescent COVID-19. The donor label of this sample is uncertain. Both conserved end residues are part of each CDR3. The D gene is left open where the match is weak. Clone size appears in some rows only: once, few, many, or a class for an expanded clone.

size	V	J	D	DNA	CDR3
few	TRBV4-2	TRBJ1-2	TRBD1	TGTGCCAGCAGCCAAGAGGTAGGGGGCATATATACTAACTATGGCTACACCTTC	CASSQEVGGIYTNYGYTF
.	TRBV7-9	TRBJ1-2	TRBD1	TGTGCCAGCAGCTTATTTTTCGGACAGGGGGCGAGCTATGGCTACACCTTC	CASSLFFGQGASYGYTF
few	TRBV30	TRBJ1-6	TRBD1	TGTGCCTGGACGGGACAGTATAATTCACCCCTCCACTTT	CAWTGQYNSPLHF
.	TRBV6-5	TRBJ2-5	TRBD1	TGTGCCAGCAGACGGGGTCAGGGGGCAGGGACCCAGTACTTC	CASRRGQGAGTQYF
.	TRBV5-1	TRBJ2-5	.	TGCGCCAGCAGCTTGGTAGGCGGGACAGAGACCCAGTACTTC	CASSLVGGTETQYF
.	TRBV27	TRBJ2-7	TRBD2	TGTGCCAGCAGTATTGCTAGCGGGAGGACTTACGAGCAGTACTTC	CASSIASGRTYEQYF
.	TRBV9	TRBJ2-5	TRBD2	TGTGCCAGCAGCGTCTTAGCGGGAGGGCGGGAGACCCAGTACTTC	CASSVLAGGRETQYF
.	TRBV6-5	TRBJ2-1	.	TGTGCCAGCAGTTACTCGAGAGGGAGAAGTGAGCAGTTCTTC	CASSYSRGRSEQFF
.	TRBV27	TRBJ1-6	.	TGTGCCAGCACCCCCGTCTATAATTCACCCCTCCACTTT	CASTPVYNSPLHF
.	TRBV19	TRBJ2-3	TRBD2	TGTGCCAGTAGTAGTATTAGCGGGAGAAGCACAGATACGCAGTATTTT	CASSSISGRSTDTQYF
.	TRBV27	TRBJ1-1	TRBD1	TGTGCCAGCAGTTTAAGAGGGACAGGGGTCCCTGAAGCTTTCTTT	CASSLRGTGVPEAFF
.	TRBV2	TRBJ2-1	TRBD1	TGTGCCAGCAGTGAACGGGACAGGGGCTTCAATGAGCAGTTCTTC	CASSERDRGFNEQFF
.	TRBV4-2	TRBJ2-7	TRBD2	TGTGCCAGCAGCCAAGTGGGAGGGAACTACGAGCAGTACTTC	CASSQVGGNYEQYF
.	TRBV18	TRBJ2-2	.	TGTGCCAGCTCACCAGGTAGCGATGCCGGGGAGCTGTTTTTT	CASSPGSDAGELFF
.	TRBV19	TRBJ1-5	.	TGTGCCAGTAGTATAGGGGCAAATAGCAATCAGCCCCAGCATTTT	CASSIGANSNQPQHF
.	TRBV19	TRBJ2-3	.	TGTGCCAGTAGGGTGGACTACACAGATACGCAGTATTTT	CASRVDYTDTQYF
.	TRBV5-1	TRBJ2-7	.	TGCGCCAGCAGCTTGGCCTCTTCGTACGAGCAGTACTTC	CASSLASSYEQYF
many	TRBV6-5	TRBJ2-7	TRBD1	TGTGCCAGCAACTCGGGACAGGGAGTTGGGCAGTACTTC	CASNSGQGVGQYF
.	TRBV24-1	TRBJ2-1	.	TGTGCCACCAGTGATCCTGGTAGCGTTTTCCATGAGCAGTTCTTC	CATSDPGSVFHEQFF
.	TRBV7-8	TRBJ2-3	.	TGTGCCAGCAGCCCCCCCCGAGATACGCAGTATTTT	CASSPPRDTQYF
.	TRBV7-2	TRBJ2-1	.	TGTGCCAGCGGCCCCCCGCAGGGGCTAACCTACAATGAGCAGTTCTTC	CASGPPQGLTYNEQFF
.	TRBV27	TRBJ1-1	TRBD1	TGTGCCAGCAGTTCGAGGACAGGGGGCAACACTGAAGCTTTCTTT	CASSSRTGGNTEAFF
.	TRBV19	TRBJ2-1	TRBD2	TGTGCCAGTAGAGACAGGCCGGGACTAGCGGGAGGCCTCTCCTACAATGAGCAGTTCTTC	CASRDRPGLAGGLSYNEQFF
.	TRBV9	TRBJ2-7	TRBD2	TGTGCCAGCAGCCTGCGGACTAGTGGCGAGCAGTACTTC	CASSLRTSGEQYF
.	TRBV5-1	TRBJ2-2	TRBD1	TGCGCCAGCAGCGTCGCCGGGACAGGGGGCGGGGAGCTGTTTTTT	CASSVAGTGGGELFF
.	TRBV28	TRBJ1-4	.	TGTGCCAGTTCCGCCCCCGGCGGAGGAGCAACTAATGAAAAACTGTTTTTT	CASSAPGGGATNEKLFF
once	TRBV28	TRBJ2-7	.	TGTGCCAGCAGTTTAGGACTCGAGCAGTACTTC	CASSLGLEQYF
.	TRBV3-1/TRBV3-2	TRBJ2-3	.	TGTGCCAGCAGCCAAGATTTAACAGAAGGCACAGATACGCAGTATTTT	CASSQDLTEGTDTQYF
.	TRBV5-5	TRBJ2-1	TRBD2	TGTGCCAGCAGCTTGCCGGGGGGCTCCTACAATGAGCAGTTCTTC	CASSLPGGSYNEQFF
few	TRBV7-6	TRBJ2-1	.	TGTGCCAGCAGCTCGATCAGGGGAACCTACAATGAGCAGTTCTTC	CASSSIRGTYNEQFF
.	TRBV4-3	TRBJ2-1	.	TGCGCCAGCAGCCAAGGTCCCCGAGCGGTCAATGAGCAGTTCTTC	CASSQGPRAVNEQFF
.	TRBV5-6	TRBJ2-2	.	TGTGCCAGCAGCTTGTGGGCAGCAAACACCGGGGAGCTGTTTTTT	CASSLWAANTGELFF
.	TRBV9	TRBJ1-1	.	TGTGCCAGCAGCGTAACAGGAGGGAGTGAAGCTTTCTTT	CASSVTGGSEAFF